The TCR beta chain described here comes from a study of blood T cell repertoires in COVID-19. There are 15 residues in the CDR3. The germline gives CDR1 SGHNT, CDR2 YYREEE (reference sequence). V was clipped by 2 bases and J by 2 bases; unmatched bases: 5. Original methodology: How many nucleated cells were present was estimated from reference gene primer amplification. Profiling relied on immunoSEQ multiplex PCR, and the TCRdb table lists in-frame clones only, not all of them. V and J calls and clone size are those listed in that table; D and trimming were worked out from the DNA. The table shows 100,000 to 150,000 clones, with around 87% occurring only once.

This chain uses TRBV5-4 with TRBJ2-7, with 9 bases identical to TRBD1. Sequencing was done on a sample of peripheral blood. The sequence derives from a woman aged 55-69 years with acute or convalescent COVID-19. CDR3 bases: TGTGCCAGCAGCTTTGGGGGACAGGGAGCCTACGAGCAGTACTTC. Protein product: CASSFGGQGAYEQYF.